Detailed here is one T cell receptor (beta chain). V gave up 5 bases and J gave up 1 base, with 5 bases separating them. Germline assignment: CDR1 DFQATT and CDR2 SNEGSKA (reference sequence). CDR3 length: 11 amino acids. In the authors' workflow: To classify distant metastasis in papillary thyroid cancer, a model was built from CDR3 differences across clinicopathological groups. TCRdb re-analyzed the PCR reads using MiXCR. V and J calls and clone size were set by TCRdb, not the authors. The sample shows under 50,000 clones, 22% of them seen only once. This specimen comes from a study of metastatic and nonmetastatic thyroid tumors. Across the whole study: Both malignant and benign thyroid patients supplied peripheral blood and tumor or nodule tissue samples, across which the repertoires of these patients were then compared.

All patients were treatment-naive before thyroid surgery. The sample taken for sequencing was blood. This TCR was recovered from a male donor with papillary thyroid cancer or a benign thyroid nodule (not recorded which). Some clones in this sample may be carry-over from other donors' samples. The gene calls are TRBV20-1 and TRBJ1-2; D gene ambiguous. This CDR3 is CSAYNNYGYTF. In nucleotides, the CDR3 is TGCAGTGCTTACAATAACTATGGCTACACCTTC.